The entry below describes one T cell receptor beta chain. The antigen is unknown. Template material for amplifying TCR beta CDR3 regions consisted of RNA transcripts. Primed by the HTBI set, a first-round RT-PCR was run on the TCR CDR3. TCRdb itself ran the multiplex PCR reads through MiXCR, one entry per CDR3 protein. The repertoire has about 300,000 distinct CDR3 sequences, about 19% of them found once; the top ten carry approximately 37%. This entry is derived from a study of T cells in Graves' hyperthyroidism and ophthalmopathy. General study points: Most expanded thyroid clonotypes above 0.001 recurred in blood. A model of 13 V-J features distinguished ophthalmopathy from stable hyperthyroidism.

Germline CDR1 MDHEN, CDR2 SYDVKM. This CDR3 region has 18 residues. J lost 7 bases, V lost 4 bases, and 16 bases had no gene match. Cells are PBMCs isolated from around 10 ml of fresh blood. The TCR comes from a man in his fifties with Graves' ophthalmopathy. The genes are TRBV28 and TRBJ2-2; TRBD2 matches 9 bases. Sequenced sample: blood. The CDR3 DNA reads as TGTGCCAGCAGTTACCCAGGGGTAGCGGGAGAGAATAGCGGGGAGCTGTTTTTT. This encodes CASSYPGVAGENSGELFF.